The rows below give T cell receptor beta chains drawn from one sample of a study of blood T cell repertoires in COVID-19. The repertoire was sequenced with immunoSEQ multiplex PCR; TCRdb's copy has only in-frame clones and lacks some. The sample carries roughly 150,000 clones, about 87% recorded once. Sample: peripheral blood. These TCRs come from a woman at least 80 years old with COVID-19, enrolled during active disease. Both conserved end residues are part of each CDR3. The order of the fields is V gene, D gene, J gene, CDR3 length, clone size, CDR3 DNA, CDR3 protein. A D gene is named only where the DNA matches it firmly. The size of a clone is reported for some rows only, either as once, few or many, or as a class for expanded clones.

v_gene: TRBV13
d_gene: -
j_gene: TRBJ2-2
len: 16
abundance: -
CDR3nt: TGTGCCAGCAGCCGCAACGACTATTCGGACACCGGGGAGCTGTTTTTT
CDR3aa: CASSRNDYSDTGELFF

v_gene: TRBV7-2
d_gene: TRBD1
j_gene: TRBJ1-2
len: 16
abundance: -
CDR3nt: TGTGCCAGCAGCCCGGAAGGGACAGTGATTAACTATGGCTACACCTTC
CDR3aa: CASSPEGTVINYGYTF

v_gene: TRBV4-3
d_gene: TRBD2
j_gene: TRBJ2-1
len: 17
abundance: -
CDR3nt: TGCGCCAGCAGCCAAGAACTAGCGGCAGCCAATAACAATGAGCAGTTCTTC
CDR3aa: CASSQELAAANNNEQFF

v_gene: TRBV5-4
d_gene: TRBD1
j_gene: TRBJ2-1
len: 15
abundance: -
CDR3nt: TGTGCCAGCAGCGTGACAGGGGGAACCTACAATGAGCAGTTCTTC
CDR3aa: CASSVTGGTYNEQFF

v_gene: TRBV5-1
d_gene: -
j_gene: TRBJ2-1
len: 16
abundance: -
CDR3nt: TGCGCCAGCAGCTTGGGGGGACATTCCTCCTACAATGAGCAGTTCTTC
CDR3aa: CASSLGGHSSYNEQFF

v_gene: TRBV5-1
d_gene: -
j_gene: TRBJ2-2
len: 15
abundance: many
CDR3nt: TGCGCCAGCAGCTTTAACAGCATTAACACCGGGGAGCTGTTTTTT
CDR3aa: CASSFNSINTGELFF

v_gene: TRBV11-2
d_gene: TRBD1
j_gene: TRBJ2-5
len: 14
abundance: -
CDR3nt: TGTGCCAGCAGCTCCGGGACAGGGTTTGAGACCCAGTACTTC
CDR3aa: CASSSGTGFETQYF

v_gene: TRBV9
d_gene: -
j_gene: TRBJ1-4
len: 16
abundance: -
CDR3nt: TGTGCCAGCAGCGTAGGTCCGTCTAACACTAATGAAAAACTGTTTTTT
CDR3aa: CASSVGPSNTNEKLFF

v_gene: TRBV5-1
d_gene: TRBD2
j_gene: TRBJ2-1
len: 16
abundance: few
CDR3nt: TGCGCCAGCAGCTTGGGGCGGTCTAGCGGAAACAATGAGCAGTTCTTC
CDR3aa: CASSLGRSSGNNEQFF

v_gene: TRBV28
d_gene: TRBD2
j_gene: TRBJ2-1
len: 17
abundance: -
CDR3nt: TGTGCCAGCAGTAGCCCCCTCGGACTAGCGGGCGGCAATGAGCAGTTCTTC
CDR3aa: CASSSPLGLAGGNEQFF

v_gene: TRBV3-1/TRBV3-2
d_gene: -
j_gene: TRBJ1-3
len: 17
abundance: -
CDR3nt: TGTGCCAGCAGCTATGGGACTCTTAGATTCTCTGGAAACACCATATATTTT
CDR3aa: CASSYGTLRFSGNTIYF

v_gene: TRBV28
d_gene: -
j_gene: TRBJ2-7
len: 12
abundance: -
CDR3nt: TGTGCCAGCAAAGGGGCAATCTACGAGCAGTACTTC
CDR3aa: CASKGAIYEQYF